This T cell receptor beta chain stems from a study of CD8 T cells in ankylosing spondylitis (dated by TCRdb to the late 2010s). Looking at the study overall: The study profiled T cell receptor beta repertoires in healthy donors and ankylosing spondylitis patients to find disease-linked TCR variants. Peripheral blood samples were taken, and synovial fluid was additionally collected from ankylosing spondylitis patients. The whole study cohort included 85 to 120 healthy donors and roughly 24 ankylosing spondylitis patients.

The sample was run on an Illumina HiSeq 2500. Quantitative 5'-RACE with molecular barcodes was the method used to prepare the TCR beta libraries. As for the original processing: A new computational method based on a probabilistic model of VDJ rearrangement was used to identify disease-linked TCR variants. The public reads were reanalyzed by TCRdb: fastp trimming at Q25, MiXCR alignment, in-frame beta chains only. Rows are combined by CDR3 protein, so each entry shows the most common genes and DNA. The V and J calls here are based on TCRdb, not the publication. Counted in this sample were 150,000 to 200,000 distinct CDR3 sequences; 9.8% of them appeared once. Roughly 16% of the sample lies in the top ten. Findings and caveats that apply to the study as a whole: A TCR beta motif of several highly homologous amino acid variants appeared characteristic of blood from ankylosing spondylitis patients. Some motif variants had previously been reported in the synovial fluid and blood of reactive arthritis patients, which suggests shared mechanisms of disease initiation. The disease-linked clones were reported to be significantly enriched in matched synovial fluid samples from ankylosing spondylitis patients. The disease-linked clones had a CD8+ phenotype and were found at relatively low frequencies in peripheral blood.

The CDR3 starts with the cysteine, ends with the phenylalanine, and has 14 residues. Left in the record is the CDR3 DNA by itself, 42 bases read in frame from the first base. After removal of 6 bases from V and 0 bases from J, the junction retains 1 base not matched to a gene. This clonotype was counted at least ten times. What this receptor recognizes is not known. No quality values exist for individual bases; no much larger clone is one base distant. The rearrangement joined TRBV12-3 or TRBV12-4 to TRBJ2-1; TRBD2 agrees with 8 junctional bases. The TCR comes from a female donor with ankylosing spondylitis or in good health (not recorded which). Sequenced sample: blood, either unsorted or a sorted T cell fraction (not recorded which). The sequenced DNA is TGTGCCAGCAGAAGCGGGAGCTCCTACAATGAGCAGTTCTTC. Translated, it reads CASRSGSSYNEQFF.